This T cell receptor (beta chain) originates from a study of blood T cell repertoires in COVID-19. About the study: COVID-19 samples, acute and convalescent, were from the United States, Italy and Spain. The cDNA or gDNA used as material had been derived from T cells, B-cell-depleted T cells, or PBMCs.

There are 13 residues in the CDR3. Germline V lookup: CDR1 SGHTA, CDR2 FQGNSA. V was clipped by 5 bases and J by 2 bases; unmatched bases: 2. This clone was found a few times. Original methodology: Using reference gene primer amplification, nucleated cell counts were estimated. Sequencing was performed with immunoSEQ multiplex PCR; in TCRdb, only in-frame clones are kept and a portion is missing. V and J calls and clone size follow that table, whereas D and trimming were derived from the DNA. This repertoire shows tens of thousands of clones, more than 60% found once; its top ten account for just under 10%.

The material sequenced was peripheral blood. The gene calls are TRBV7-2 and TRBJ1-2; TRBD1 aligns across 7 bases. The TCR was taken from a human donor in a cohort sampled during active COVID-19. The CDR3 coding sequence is TGTGCCAGCAGCGCGGGACAGAACTATGGCTACACCTTC. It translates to CASSAGQNYGYTF.